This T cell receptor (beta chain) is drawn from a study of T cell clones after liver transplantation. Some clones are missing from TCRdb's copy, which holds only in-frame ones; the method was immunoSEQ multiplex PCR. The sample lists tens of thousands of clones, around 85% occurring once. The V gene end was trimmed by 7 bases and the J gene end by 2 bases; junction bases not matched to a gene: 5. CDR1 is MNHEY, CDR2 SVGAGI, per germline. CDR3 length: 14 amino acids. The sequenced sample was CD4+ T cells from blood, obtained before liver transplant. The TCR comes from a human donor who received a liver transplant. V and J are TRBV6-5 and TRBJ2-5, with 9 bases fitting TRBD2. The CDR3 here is CASKRGGEQETQYF. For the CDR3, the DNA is TGTGCCAGCAAGCGCGGGGGGGAACAAGAGACCCAGTACTTC.